Given below is one TCR beta chain in context. The data were produced by immunoSEQ multiplex PCR, yet TCRdb's version contains in-frame clones alone and is incomplete. The sample yields some 250,000 clones, approximately 90% seen once. V lost 4 bases, J lost 6 bases, and 4 bases stayed unmatched. The germline V gene encodes CDR1 ENHRY and CDR2 SYGVKD. The CDR3 consists of 13 residues. This specimen belongs to a study of blood T cell repertoires in COVID-19. Sequencing was performed on PBMCs or T cells enriched from blood (not recorded which). This receptor was identified in a human donor in a cohort exposed to, infected with or recovered from COVID-19 (not recorded which). The donor label of this sample is uncertain. This chain uses TRBV10-3 with TRBJ2-7; 9 nucleotides line up with TRBD1. CDR3 region: CAISADRGSEQYF. DNA of the CDR3: TGTGCCATCAGTGCCGACAGGGGGAGCGAGCAGTACTTC.